The 31 T cell receptor beta chains reported below all come from one sample, sequenced in a study of tumor-infiltrating lymphocytes in primary liver carcinoma. The researchers produced TCR beta cDNA from approximately 460 ng total RNA with a constant-region primer. Three rounds of nested multiplex PCR with slightly modified ARM-PCR produced TCR beta libraries. TRBV1-TRBV30 forward and Cbeta reverse primers drove the first two roughly 10-cycle rounds. TCRdb re-analysed the multiplex PCR reads in MiXCR, keeping a single row per CDR3 protein. The table lists roughly 30,000 distinct CDR3 sequences, 70% to 80% of them singletons. Taking 20-30 mg of unsorted bulk tissue, the authors co-extracted RNA and DNA. Sequences were obtained from liver tumor tissue from sampling region 5. Stated subset: tumor region T5, tumor centre. These receptor sequences come from a man in his forties with primary liver carcinoma and hepatitis B virus infection.

At least ten counts were recorded for this clonotype. This chain uses TRBV13 with TRBJ2-7, with 13 bases lining up with TRBD2. Germline V gives CDR1 PRHDT, CDR2 FYEKMQ (reference sequence). With V trimmed by 5 bases and J by 4 bases, 5 bases remained unmatched. The CDR3 runs to 15 residues. DNA for the CDR3: TGTGCCAGCAGCCCCAGGACTAGCGGGAGTTACGAGCAGTACTTC. Protein: CASSPRTSGSYEQYF.

Notes on this clonotype: Relative to the germline gene, one junction end is altered; a read error may explain this. The chain links TRBV6-6 to TRBJ1-6, with a possible D match to TRBD1 (5 bases). The CDR3 is made up of 14 amino acids. Germline CDR1 is MNHNY and CDR2 is SVGAGI (reference sequence). In DNA, the CDR3 is TGTGCCAGCAGTTTTCGGGACTGGTATTCACCCCTCCATTTT. This translates into CASSFRDWYSPLHF.

As for this clonotype: An end of the junction differs from the germline gene, which may be a read error. The V and J genes are TRBV6-2 or TRBV6-3 and TRBJ2-7; D unresolved. Germline CDR1 MNHEY, CDR2 SVGEGT. This CDR3 has 13 amino acids. The CDR3 region is CASSPASGVEQYF. CDR3 DNA: TGTGCCAGCAGCCCCGCGAGTGGGGTCGAGCAATACTTC.

The CDR3 nucleotides are TGTGCCCCCAGTTACTCGGGACTGTGGTCGTACACCATATATTTT. Protein product: CAPSYSGLWSYTIYF. The chain recombines TRBV6-2 or TRBV6-3 with TRBJ1-3; weak D call: TRBD1 (5 bases). The germline V gene has CDR1 MNHEY and CDR2 SVGEGT. With 11 bases removed from V and 8 bases from J, the gap between germline ends came to 25 bases. The CDR3 loop spans 15 amino acids.

About this clonotype itself: A junction end diverges from the germline sequence, so it may reflect a read error. The CDR3: CVSSFEWNQRDTQHF. The DNA of the CDR3 is TGTGTCAGCAGCTTCGAGTGGAATCAGAGGGATACCCAGCACTTC. The chain has TRBV11-2 and TRBJ2-5; tentatively, D is TRBD2 (5 bases). The germline V gene has CDR1 SGHAT and CDR2 FQNNGV. CDR3 length: 15 residues.

On this clonotype itself: A read error may produce the germline difference seen at one junction end. The chain links TRBV11-3 to TRBJ2-1; D gene ambiguous. The CDR3 is made up of 16 amino acids. CDR1 is SGHNT and CDR2 is YENEEA in the germline V gene. The CDR3 DNA reads as TGTGCCAACAGCTCAGGCGGCAGGAGCTCCTACAATGAGCAGTCCTTC. This translates into CANSSGGRSSYNEQSF.

As to this clonotype: A read error is likely, as this CDR3 ends without the conserved phenylalanine or tryptophan. This rearrangement joins TRBV11-3 to TRBJ2-3; D uncertain. Germline CDR1 is SGHNT and CDR2 is YENEEA. This CDR3 comprises 15 residues. Here the CDR3 DNA reads TGTGCCAGCAGCATAGAGTCCGGGCACACAGATACGCAGTATCTT. Translating it yields CASSIESGHTDTQYL.

The V and J genes are TRBV7-3 and TRBJ1-1; the D is unclear. V was pared by 4 bases and J by 3 bases, with 9 bases between. CDR3 length: 13 amino acids. Germline V gene sequence: CDR1 SGHTA, CDR2 FQGTGA. The CDR3 DNA reads as TGTGCCAGCAGCTGGACTACCGACACTGAAGCTTTCTTT. This sequence encodes CASSWTTDTEAFF.

This clonotype was detected ten times or more. The V gene is TRBV11-3, the J gene TRBJ1-1; D gene uncertain. Between the trimmed V and J ends, which lost 5 bases and 0 bases, there was a span of 10 bases. This CDR3 has 14 residues. Looked up from germline, CDR1 is SGHNT and CDR2 is YENEEA. CDR3 protein: CASSQDGLNTEAFF. In DNA, the CDR3 is TGTGCCAGCAGCCAGGACGGCTTGAACACTGAAGCTTTCTTT.

A few counts support this clonotype. At one end the junction does not follow the germline gene, possibly because of a read error. The rearrangement uses TRBV6-5 and TRBJ2-7; D is uncertain. The CDR3 loop spans 11 amino acids. CDR1 and CDR2 (germline): MNHEY, SVGAGI. Written as DNA, the CDR3 is TGTGCCAGCATGGTTGGATACGAGCAATACTTC. Translating gives CASMVGYEQYF.

A remark on this clonotype: This may come from a read error, since a much larger clone is one base off. The chain has TRBV28 and TRBJ1-6; D is possibly TRBD1 (5 bases). The CDR3 extends over 14 amino acids. Germline lookup yields CDR1 MDHEN and CDR2 SYDVKM. Trimming pared 1 base from V and 10 bases from J, leaving 11 bases between. The CDR3 nucleotides read TGTGCCAGCAGTTTATCCGGGGACCGGTCACCCCTCCACTTT. Encoded protein: CASSLSGDRSPLHF.

For this clonotype: At one end the junction does not follow the germline gene, possibly because of a read error. The CDR3 here is CANSPGQGSYNEQFF. CDR3 nucleotide sequence: TGTGCCAACAGCCCTGGACAGGGTTCCTATAATGAACAATTCTTC. The chain employs TRBV5-5 and TRBJ2-1; 8 bases match TRBD1. The CDR3 runs to 15 residues. Germline V gene lookup returns CDR1 SGHKS and CDR2 YYEKEE (reference sequence).

This clonotype is deemed medium-sized (0.01 to 0.1%). V is TRBV30 and J is TRBJ2-1; D gene ambiguous. Deletions cut 3 bases from V and 0 bases from J, with 12 bases between. Germline assignment: CDR1 GTSNPN and CDR2 SVGIG (reference sequence). CDR3 length: 15 residues. The CDR3 DNA sequence: TGTGCCTGGAGGCAGAAAGGAAGCTCCTACAATGAGCAGTTCTTC. It yields the protein CAWRQKGSSYNEQFF.

On this clonotype itself: A read error may produce the germline difference seen at one junction end. The genes are TRBV6-5 and TRBJ2-2, with D perhaps TRBD1 or TRBD2 (5 bases each). The germline gives CDR1 MNHEY, CDR2 SVGAGI. The CDR3 totals 17 residues. Here the CDR3 DNA reads TGTCCCAGCACCCTAGGGACGGGGAATATGGTCACGGGGGAGCTGTTTTTT. Its protein product is CPSTLGTGNMVTGELFF.

As concerns this clonotype: This may stem from a read error, because a much larger clone lies one nucleotide away. The chain carries TRBV7-2 and TRBJ2-3, with TRBD2 matching 10 bases. In germline, CDR1 is SGHTA, CDR2 FQGNSA. V gave up 6 bases and J gave up 5 bases; unmatched junction bases: 14. The CDR3 totals 17 residues. The CDR3 DNA reads TGTGCCAGCAGGAATTTCAGACTAAGCGGGAGGGTAGATACGCAGTATTTT. This encodes CASRNFRLSGRVDTQYF.

This clonotype was detected many times. The chain has TRBV2 and TRBJ2-5; tentatively, D is TRBD1 (5 bases). Trimming stripped 4 bases from V and 5 bases from J, with 20 bases between. Germline V gene data show CDR1 as SNHLY and CDR2 as FYNNEI. The CDR3 contains 16 residues. The CDR3 DNA sequence: TGTGCCAGCAGTGGGAATCGCGCGTCAGGGCGGGAGACCCAGTACTTC. Translation gives CASSGNRASGRETQYF.

To note about this clonotype: At one of its ends the junction is not consistent with the germline gene, which may arise from a read error. This chain joins TRBV29-1 and TRBJ2-5, with D uncertain. This CDR3 is built from 12 residues. Germline-derived CDR1 and CDR2 are SQVTM and ANQGSEA. DNA of the CDR3: TGCAGCGTCGACGACATCCAAGAGAACCAGTACTTC. Translated, it gives CSVDDIQENQYF.

At least ten counts were recorded for this clonotype. This chain connects TRBV2 to TRBJ1-4; 9 bases map to TRBD1. V was clipped by 4 bases and J by 4 bases; unmatched bases: 4. The CDR3 covers 15 residues. The germline CDR1 and CDR2 sequences are SNHLY and FYNNEI. This CDR3 reads CASSAQGANNEKLFF. In DNA, the CDR3 is TGTGCCAGCAGTGCACAGGGGGCAAATAATGAAAAACTGTTTTTT.

A few counts support this clonotype. A much larger clonotype is one base distant, so this may be a read error. The V gene is TRBV5-1, the J gene TRBJ2-5; 8 nucleotides agree with TRBD2. This CDR3 has 14 residues. CDR1 and CDR2 from the germline V gene are SGHRS and YFSETQ. Trimming at V came to 1 base and at J to 5 bases, leaving 4 bases not matched to a gene. In nucleotides, the CDR3 is TGCGCCAGCAGCTTGTACGGGAGGGCGGAGACCCAGTACTTC. Encoded protein: CASSLYGRAETQYF. Complete variable domain (other parts from reference TRBV5-1 and TRBJ2-5): KAGVTQTPRYLIKTRGQQVTLSCSPISGHRSVSWYQQTPGQGLQFLFEYFSETQRNKGNFPGRFSGRQFSNSRSEMNVSTLELGDSALYLCASSLYGRAETQYFGPGTRLLVL.

This clonotype came up once. The CDR3 region is CISSQTPGGGKETRYF. In DNA form, the CDR3 reads TGTATCAGCAGCCAAACTCCTGGCGGGGGGAAAGAGACTCGGTACTTC. The chain couples TRBV11-2 to TRBJ2-5, with 8 bases aligning to TRBD2. CDR3 size: 16 residues. CDR1 SGHAT and CDR2 FQNNGV come from the germline V gene. Drawing the rest from reference TRBV11-2 and TRBJ2-5, the complete variable domain is EAGVAQSPRYKIIEKRQSVAFWCNPISGHATLYWYQQILGQGPKLLIQFQNNGVVDDSQLPKDRFSAERLKGVDSTLKIQPAKLEDSAVYLCISSQTPGGGKETRYFGPGTRLLVL.

This clonotype was recorded only once. The missing conserved phenylalanine or tryptophan at the end of this CDR3 makes a read error likely. Because the CDR3's place on the DNA is in doubt, the DNA is left out and the CDR3 is given as listed by TCRdb. V gene TRBV4-1 combines with J gene TRBJ1-4; the table gives TRBD1 as D, unverified against the DNA. The CDR3 is 14 residues long, ends included. The germline V gene encodes CDR1 MGHRA and CDR2 YSYEKL. The CDR3 protein is CAISQGDSTEKVFY.

In this sample, this clonotype turned up many times. The V gene is TRBV28, the J gene TRBJ2-1; D tentatively fits TRBD1 or TRBD2 (7 bases each). The length of the CDR3 is 14 residues. Germline loops: CDR1 MDHEN, CDR2 SYDVKM. The V gene lost 3 bases and the J gene lost 8 bases, with 14 bases spanning the gap. This CDR3 reads CASSFSRGGDEQFF. The CDR3 bases are TGTGCCAGCAGTTTTTCCAGGGGGGGGGATGAGCAGTTCTTC.

As for this clonotype: One end of the junction fails to match germline, which may point to a read error. The CDR3 here is CSVGHRDRGYNEQFF. The CDR3 DNA reads as TGTAGCGTTGGGCACCGGGACAGGGGTTACAATGAGCAGTTCTTC. The rearrangement uses TRBV29-1 and TRBJ2-1; 10 bases fit TRBD1. CDR1 and CDR2 (germline): SQVTM, ANQGSEA. The CDR3 extends over 15 amino acids.

The table lists this clonotype with many counts. V gene TRBV28 combines with J gene TRBJ2-2, with 9 nucleotides matching TRBD2. Per germline, CDR1 MDHEN and CDR2 SYDVKM. This CDR3 contains 14 residues. With V trimmed by 8 bases and J by 7 bases, 8 bases remained unmatched. The chain's CDR3 is CASASGNRNGELFF. Here the CDR3 DNA reads TGTGCCAGCGCTAGCGGGAATCGGAACGGGGAGCTGTTTTTT.

Turning to this clonotype: The CDR3 does not close with the conserved phenylalanine or tryptophan, likely indicating a read error. CDR3 region: CATKAGPTDMQYS. The CDR3 coding sequence is TGTGCCACCAAAGCGGGGCCCACAGATATGCAGTATTCT. This chain joins TRBV6-1 and TRBJ2-3; 7 bases map to TRBD2. The CDR3 consists of 13 residues. The germline V gene encodes CDR1 MNHNS and CDR2 SASEGT.

Comment on this clonotype: The CDR3 ends on some other residue instead of the conserved phenylalanine or tryptophan, so this is likely a read error. The chain has TRBV12-3 or TRBV12-4 and TRBJ2-5; D may correspond to TRBD1 or TRBD2 (5 bases each). This CDR3 comprises 13 residues. The CDR3 region has the DNA TGTACCAACAGTTTAACGGTTGGGGGGACCCAGTACTTA. This codes for CTNSLTVGGTQYL.

As regards this clonotype: At one boundary the junction diverges from the germline segment, which might be a read error. The chain carries TRBV11-2 and TRBJ2-3; D is unclear. The end of the DNA is better explained by TRBJ1-5, so the J call may be wrong. Germline V CDR1 and CDR2: SGHAT, FQNNGV. CDR3 size: 13 residues. The CDR3 loop is CASSLISTDTQHF. DNA of the CDR3: TGTGCCAGTAGCTTGATTAGCACGGATACGCAGCATTTT.

This sequence joins TRBV23-1 and TRBJ2-2; no clear D gene. TRBV23-1 is placed among ORFs of uncertain function. The CDR3 is 16 amino acids. V gave up 3 bases and J gave up 5 bases, with 16 bases separating them. The CDR3 is CASSHGVQTKTGELFF. DNA of the CDR3: TGCGCCAGCAGTCACGGCGTTCAGACAAAGACCGGGGAGCTGTTTTTT.

V and J are TRBV5-5 and TRBJ2-3, with D possibly TRBD2 on 6 matching bases. The CDR3 is made up of 14 amino acids. Looked up from germline, CDR1 is SGHKS and CDR2 is YYEKEE (reference sequence). Trimming left V 4 bases short and J 6 bases short, with 15 bases between. This CDR3 reads CASSMGTYTDTQYF. In DNA, the CDR3 is TGTGCCAGCAGCATGGGGACTTACACCGATACGCAGTATTTT.

The chain recombines TRBV6-5 with TRBJ2-7, with D perhaps TRBD1 (5 bases). V gave up 5 bases and J gave up 0 bases, with 17 bases separating them. Germline values: CDR1 MNHEY, CDR2 SVGAGI. The CDR3 is 16 amino acids. CDR3 loop: CASSPEVGASSYEQYF. In DNA form, the CDR3 reads TGTGCCAGCAGTCCGGAAGTAGGGGCGAGCTCCTACGAGCAGTACTTC.

This chain connects TRBV6-1 to TRBJ2-3; no reliable D call. In germline, CDR1 is MNHNS, CDR2 SASEGT. The CDR3 runs to 13 residues. CDR3 in amino acids: CISSEAPGDTQYF. The CDR3, as DNA: TGTATCAGCAGTGAAGCCCCGGGAGATACGCAGTATTTT.